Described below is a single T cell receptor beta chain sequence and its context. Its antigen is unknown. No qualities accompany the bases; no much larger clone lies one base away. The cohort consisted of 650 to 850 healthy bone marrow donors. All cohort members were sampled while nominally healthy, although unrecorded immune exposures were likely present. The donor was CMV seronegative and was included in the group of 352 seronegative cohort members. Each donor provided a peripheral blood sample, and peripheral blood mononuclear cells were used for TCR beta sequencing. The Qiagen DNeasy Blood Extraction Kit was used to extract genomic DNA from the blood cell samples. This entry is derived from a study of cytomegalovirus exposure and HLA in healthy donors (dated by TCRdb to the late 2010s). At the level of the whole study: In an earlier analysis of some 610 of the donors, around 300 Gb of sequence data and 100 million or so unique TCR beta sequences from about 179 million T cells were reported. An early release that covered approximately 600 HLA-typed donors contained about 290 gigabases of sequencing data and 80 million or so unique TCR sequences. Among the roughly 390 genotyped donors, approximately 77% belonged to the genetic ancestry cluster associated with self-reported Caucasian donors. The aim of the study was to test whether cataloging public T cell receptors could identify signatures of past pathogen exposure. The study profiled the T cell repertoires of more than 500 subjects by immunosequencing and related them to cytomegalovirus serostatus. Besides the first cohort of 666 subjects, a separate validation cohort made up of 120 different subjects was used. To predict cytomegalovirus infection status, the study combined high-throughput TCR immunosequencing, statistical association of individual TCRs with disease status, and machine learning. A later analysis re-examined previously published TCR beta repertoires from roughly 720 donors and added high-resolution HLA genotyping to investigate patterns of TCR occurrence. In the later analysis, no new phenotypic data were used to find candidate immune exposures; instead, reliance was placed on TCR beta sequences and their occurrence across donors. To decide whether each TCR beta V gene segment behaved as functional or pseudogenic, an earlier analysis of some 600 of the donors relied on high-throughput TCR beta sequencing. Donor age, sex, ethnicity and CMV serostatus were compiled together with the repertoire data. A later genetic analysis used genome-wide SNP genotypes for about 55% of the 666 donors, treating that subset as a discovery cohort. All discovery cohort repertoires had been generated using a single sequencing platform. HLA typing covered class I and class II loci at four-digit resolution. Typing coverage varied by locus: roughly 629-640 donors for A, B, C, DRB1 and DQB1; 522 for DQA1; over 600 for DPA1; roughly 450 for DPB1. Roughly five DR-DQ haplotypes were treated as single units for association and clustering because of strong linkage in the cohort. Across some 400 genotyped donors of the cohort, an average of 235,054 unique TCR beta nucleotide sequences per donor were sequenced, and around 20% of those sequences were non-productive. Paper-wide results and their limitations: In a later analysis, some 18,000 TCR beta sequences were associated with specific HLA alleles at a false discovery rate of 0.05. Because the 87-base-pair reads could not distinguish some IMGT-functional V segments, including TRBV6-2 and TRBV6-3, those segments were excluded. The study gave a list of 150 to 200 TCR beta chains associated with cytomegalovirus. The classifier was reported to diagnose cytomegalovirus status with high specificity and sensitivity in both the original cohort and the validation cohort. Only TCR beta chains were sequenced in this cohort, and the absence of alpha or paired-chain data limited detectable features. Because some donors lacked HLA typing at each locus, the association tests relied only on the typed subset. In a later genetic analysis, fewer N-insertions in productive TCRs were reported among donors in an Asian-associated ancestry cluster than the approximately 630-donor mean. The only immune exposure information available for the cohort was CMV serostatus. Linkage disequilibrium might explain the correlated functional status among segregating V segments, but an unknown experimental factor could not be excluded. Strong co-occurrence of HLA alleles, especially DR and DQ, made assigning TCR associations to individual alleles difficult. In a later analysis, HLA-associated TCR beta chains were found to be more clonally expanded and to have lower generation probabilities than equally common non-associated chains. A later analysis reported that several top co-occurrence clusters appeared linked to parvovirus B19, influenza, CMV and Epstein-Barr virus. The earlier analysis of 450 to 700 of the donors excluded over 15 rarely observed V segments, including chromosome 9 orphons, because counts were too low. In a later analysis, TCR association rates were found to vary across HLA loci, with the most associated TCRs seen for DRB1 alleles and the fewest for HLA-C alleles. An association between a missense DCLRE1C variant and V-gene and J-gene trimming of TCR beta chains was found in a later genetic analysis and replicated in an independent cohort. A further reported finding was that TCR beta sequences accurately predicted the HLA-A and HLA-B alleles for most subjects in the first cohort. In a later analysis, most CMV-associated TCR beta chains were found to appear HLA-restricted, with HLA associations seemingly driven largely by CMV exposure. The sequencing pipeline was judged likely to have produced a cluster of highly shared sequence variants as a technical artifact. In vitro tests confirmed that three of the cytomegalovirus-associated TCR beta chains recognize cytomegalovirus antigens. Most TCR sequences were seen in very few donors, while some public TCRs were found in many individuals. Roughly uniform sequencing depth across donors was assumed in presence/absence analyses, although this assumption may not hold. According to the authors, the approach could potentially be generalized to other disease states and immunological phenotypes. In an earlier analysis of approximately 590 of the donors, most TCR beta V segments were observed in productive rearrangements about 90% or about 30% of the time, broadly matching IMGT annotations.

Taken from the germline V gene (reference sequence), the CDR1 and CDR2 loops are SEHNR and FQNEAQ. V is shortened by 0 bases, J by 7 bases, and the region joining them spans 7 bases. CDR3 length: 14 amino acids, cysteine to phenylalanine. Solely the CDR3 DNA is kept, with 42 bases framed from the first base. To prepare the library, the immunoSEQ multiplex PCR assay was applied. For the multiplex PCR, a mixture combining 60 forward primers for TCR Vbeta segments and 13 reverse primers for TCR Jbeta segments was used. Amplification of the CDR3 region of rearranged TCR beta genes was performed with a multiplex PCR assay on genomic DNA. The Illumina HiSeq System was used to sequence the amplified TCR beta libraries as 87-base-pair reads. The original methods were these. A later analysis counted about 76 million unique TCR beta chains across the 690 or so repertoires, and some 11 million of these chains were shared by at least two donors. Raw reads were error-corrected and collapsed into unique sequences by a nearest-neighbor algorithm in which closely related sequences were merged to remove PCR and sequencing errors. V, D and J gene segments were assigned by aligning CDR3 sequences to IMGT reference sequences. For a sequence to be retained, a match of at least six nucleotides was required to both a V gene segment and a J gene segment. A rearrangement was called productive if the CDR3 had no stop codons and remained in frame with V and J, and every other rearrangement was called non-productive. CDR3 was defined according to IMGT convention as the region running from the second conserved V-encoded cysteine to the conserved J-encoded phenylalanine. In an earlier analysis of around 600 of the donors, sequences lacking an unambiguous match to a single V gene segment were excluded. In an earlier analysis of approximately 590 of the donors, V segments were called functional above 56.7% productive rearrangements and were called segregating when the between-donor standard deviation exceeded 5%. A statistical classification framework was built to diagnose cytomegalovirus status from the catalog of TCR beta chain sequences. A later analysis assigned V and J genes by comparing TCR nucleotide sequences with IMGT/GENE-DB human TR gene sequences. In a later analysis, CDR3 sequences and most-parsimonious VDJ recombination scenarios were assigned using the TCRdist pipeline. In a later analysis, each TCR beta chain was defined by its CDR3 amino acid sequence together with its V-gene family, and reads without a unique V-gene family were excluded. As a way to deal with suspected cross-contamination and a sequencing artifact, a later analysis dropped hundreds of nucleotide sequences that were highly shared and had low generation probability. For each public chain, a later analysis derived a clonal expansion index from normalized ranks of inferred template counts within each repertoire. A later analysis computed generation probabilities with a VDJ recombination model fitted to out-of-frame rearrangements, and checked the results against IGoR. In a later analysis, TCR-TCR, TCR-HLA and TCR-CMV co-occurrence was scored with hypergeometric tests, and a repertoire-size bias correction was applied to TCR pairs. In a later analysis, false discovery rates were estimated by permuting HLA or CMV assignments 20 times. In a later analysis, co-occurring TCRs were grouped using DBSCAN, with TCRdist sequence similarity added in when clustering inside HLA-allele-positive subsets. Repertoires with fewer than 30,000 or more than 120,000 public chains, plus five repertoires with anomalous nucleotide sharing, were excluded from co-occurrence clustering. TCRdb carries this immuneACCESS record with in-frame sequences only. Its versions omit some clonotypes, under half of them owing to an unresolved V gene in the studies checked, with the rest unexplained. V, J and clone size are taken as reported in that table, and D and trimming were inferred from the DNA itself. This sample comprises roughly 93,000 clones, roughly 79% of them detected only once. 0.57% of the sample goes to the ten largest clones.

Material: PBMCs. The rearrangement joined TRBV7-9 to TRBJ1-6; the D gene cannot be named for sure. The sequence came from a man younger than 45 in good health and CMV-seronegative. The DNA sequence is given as TGTGCCAGCAGCTTAGCACAGTACAATTCACCCCTCCACTTT. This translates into CASSLAQYNSPLHF.